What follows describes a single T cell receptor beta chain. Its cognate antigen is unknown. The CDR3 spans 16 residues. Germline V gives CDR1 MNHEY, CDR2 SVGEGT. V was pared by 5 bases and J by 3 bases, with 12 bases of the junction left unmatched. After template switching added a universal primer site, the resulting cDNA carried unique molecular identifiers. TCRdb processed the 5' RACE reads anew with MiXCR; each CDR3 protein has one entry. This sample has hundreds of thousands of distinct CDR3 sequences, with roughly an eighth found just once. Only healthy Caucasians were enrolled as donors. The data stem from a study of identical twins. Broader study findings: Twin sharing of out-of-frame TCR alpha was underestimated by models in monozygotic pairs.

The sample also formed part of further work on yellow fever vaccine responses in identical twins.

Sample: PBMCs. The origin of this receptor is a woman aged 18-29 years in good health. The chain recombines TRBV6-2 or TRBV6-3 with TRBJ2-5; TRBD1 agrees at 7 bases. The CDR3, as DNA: TGTGCCAGCAGTGGACCGATAGGGACAGTTGAAGAGACCCAGTACTTC. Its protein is CASSGPIGTVEETQYF.